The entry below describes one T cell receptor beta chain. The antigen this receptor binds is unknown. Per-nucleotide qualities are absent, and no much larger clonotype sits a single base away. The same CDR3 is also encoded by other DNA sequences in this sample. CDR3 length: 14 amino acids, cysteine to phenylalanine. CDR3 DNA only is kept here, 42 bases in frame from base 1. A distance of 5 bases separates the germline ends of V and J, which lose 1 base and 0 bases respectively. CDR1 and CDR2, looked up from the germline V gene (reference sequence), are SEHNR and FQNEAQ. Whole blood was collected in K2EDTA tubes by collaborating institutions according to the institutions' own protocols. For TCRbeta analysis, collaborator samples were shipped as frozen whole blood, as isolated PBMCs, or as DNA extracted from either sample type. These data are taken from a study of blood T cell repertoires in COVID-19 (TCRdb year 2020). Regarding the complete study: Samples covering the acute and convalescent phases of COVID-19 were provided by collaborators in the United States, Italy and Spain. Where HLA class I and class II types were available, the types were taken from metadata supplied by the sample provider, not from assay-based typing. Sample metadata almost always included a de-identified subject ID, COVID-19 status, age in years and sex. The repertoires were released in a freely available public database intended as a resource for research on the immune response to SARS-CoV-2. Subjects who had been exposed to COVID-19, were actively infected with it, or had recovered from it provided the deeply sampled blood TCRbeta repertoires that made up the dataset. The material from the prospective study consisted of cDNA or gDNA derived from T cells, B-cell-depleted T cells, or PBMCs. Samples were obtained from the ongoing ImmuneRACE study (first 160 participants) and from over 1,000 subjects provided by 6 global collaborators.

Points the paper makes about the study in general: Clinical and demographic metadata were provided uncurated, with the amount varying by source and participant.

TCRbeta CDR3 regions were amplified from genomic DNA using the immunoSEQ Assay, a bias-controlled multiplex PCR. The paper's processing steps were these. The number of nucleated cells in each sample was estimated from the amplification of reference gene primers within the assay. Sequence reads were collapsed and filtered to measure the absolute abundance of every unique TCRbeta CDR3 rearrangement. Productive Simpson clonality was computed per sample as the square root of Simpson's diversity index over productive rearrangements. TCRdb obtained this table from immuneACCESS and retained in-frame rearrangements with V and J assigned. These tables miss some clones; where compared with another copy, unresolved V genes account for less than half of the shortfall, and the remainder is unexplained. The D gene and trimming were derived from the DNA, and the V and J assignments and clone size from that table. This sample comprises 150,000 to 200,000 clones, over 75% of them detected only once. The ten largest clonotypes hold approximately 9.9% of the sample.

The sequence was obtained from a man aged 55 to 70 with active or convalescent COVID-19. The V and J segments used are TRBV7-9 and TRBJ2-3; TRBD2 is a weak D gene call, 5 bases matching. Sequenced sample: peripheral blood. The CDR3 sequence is CASSLGTSTDTQYF. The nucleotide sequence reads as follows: TGTGCCAGCAGCTTAGGGACTAGCACAGATACGCAGTATTTT.